Below, one TCR beta chain is given with its context. This record belongs to a study of blood T cell repertoires in COVID-19. The germline V gene encodes CDR1 SGHRS and CDR2 YFSETQ. V dropped 0 bases and J dropped 2 bases, with 7 bases sitting between them. CDR3 length: 14 amino acids. Per the original data handling: Reference gene primer amplification gave nucleated cell count estimates. TCRdb keeps only in-frame clones here, not all; method: immunoSEQ multiplex PCR. From that table come the V and J calls and clone size; the DNA was used to work out D and trimming. The data contain some 100,000 clones, approximately 86% of them seen just once; the ten biggest clones take up 2% to 3%. Individuals drawn from around 25 US areas were about 18 to 95 years old. Participant-given clinical history determined each cohort assignment. Two negative PCRs, clearance, or symptom resolution had been documented for recovered Cohort 3 donors.

The source is a woman aged 45 to 65 who had recovered from COVID-19. The V and J genes are TRBV5-1 and TRBJ2-3, with D uncertain. The sample was PBMCs or T cells enriched from blood (not recorded which). CDR3 DNA sequence: TGCGCCAGCAGCTTGGTTGTCCACACAGATACGCAGTATTTT. Encoded protein: CASSLVVHTDTQYF.